The clone carrying this T cell receptor (beta chain) was detected a few times. These data belong to a study of early stage breast cancer tumors. As for the study in general: Of fewer than 20 invasive breast tumors, about a dozen were hormone receptor-positive, HER2-negative. Roughly 8 ER+/PR+/HER2- tumors were invasive ductal; a few were invasive lobular. Each sample averaged approximately 9.6-fold read coverage.

CDR1 is LNHDA and CDR2 is SQIVND in the germline V gene (reference sequence). V gave up 5 bases and J gave up 4 bases; unmatched junction bases: 8. The CDR3 consists of 15 residues. Only in-frame clones appear in the TCRdb table, and some are missing; sequencing was by immunoSEQ multiplex PCR. The sample carries around 25,000 clones, roughly 64% recorded once. Each tumor contributed about 20-55 mg of diced tissue. The source material was breast tumor tissue. The TCR comes from a person between 60 and 69 years old with breast cancer. V usage is TRBV19 and J usage is TRBJ2-3; 8 bases are shared with TRBD2. As DNA, the CDR3 is TGTGCCAGTAGTCCCGCGGGAGGAAGGGCAGATACGCAGTATTTT. Translation: CASSPAGGRADTQYF.